This passage covers 15 T cell receptor beta chains from one sample sequenced in a study of shared clonotypes between healthy human individuals. TCRdb's copy holds only in-frame clones and misses some; the assay was immunoSEQ multiplex PCR. The data show about 1 million clones, about 74% seen once. Material: memory CD4+ T cells sorted from blood. Documented subset: CD45RA-negative fraction. The source of these receptors is a man between 18 and 29 years old in good health.

The CDR3: CASSVGLVTYEQYF. The CDR3 nucleotides read TGTGCCAGCAGCGTAGGTTTGGTCACCTACGAGCAGTACTTC. This rearrangement joins TRBV9 to TRBJ2-7, with D unclear. V was clipped by 0 bases and J by 2 bases, with 9 bases between them. The CDR3 is made up of 14 amino acids. The germline V gene has CDR1 SGDLS and CDR2 YYNGEE.

The J gene is TRBJ2-1, the V gene TRBV5-1, with 11 bases that match TRBD2. The J segment lost 15 bases and the V segment lost 4 bases, leaving 6 bases of the junction unmatched. Germline CDR1 and CDR2: SGHRS and YFSETQ. The CDR3 loop spans 12 amino acids. CDR3 DNA: TGCGCCAGCAGCATTAGCGGGAGGGCCTGGTTCTTC. Its translation is CASSISGRAWFF. Based on the CDR3 plus reference TRBV5-1 and TRBJ2-1, the full variable domain is KAGVTQTPRYLIKTRGQQVTLSCSPISGHRSVSWYQQTPGQGLQFLFEYFSETQRNKGNFPGRFSGRQFSNSRSEMNVSTLELGDSALYLCASSISGRAWFFGPGTRLTVL.

A remark on this clone: Germline is not matched at one junction end, which may reflect a read error. The chain uses TRBV6-1 and TRBJ2-7; 8 bases map to TRBD1. The CDR3 has 14 residues. CDR1 is MNHNS and CDR2 is SASEGT in the germline V gene. CDR3 region: CASKFGDRLGGANF. The DNA of the CDR3 is TGTGCCAGCAAATTCGGGGACAGGCTCGGAGGAGCTAACTTC.

The rearrangement uses TRBV19 and TRBJ1-5, with D maybe TRBD1 (6 bases). V was shortened by 3 bases and J by 9 bases, with 27 bases between the two germline ends. The CDR3 contains 18 residues. Germline-derived CDR1 and CDR2 are LNHDA and SQIVND (reference sequence). The CDR3 region has the DNA TGTGCCAGTAGTATGAGGGCGGGGGCCGACTACGGTATCAGGCCCCAGCATTTT. Translating gives CASSMRAGADYGIRPQHF. Using reference TRBV19 and TRBJ1-5 for the parts outside the CDR3, the full variable domain is DGGITQSPKYLFRKEGQNVTLSCEQNLNHDAMYWYRQDPGQGLRLIYYSQIVNDFQKGDIAEGYSVSREKKESFPLTVTSAQKNPTAFYLCASSMRAGADYGIRPQHFGDGTRLSIL.

The rearrangement links TRBV19 to TRBJ2-5, with D possibly TRBD2 on 6 matching bases. The CDR3 is 15 amino acids. Per germline, CDR1 LNHDA and CDR2 SQIVND (reference sequence). Trimming stripped 0 bases from V and 2 bases from J, with 10 bases between. CDR3 DNA: TGTGCCAGTAGTATAGAGGGGACTCTTCAAGAGACCCAGTACTTC. It codes for CASSIEGTLQETQYF.

The chain uses TRBV19 and TRBJ1-2, with D perhaps TRBD1 (5 bases). Germline CDR1 and CDR2: LNHDA and SQIVND (reference sequence). V lost 2 bases, J lost 5 bases, and 15 bases lay in between. The CDR3 is made up of 15 amino acids. The CDR3 nucleotides read TGTGCCAGTAGTATAATCCAGCCAAGGGGTTATGGCTACACCTTC. It codes for CASSIIQPRGYGYTF.

The J gene is TRBJ1-1, the V gene TRBV5-1; TRBD1 matches 8 bases. Germline values: CDR1 SGHRS, CDR2 YFSETQ. J was trimmed by 0 bases and V by 3 bases; bases with no gene match: 7. The CDR3 contains 16 residues. The CDR3 nucleotides read TGCGCCAGCAGCTCGCCATCGACAGGGGTGAACACTGAAGCTTTCTTT. Translation gives CASSSPSTGVNTEAFF.

As concerns this clone: One base away lies a much larger clone, so this may be a sequencing read error. Other DNA sequences in this specimen translate into the identical CDR3. V and J are TRBV27 and TRBJ1-1; D gene ambiguous. CDR1 and CDR2 from the germline V gene are MNHEY and SMNVEV (reference sequence). V lost 6 bases to trimming and J lost 1 base, with 3 bases between them. The length of the CDR3 is 11 residues. The CDR3 DNA reads TGTGCCAGCAGACGGAACACTGAAGCTTTCTTT. It translates to CASRRNTEAFF.

A few counts support this clone. The chain carries TRBV5-8 and TRBJ1-5; tentatively, D is TRBD1 (5 bases). With 3 bases removed from V and 3 bases from J, the gap between germline ends came to 13 bases. Germline V gene lookup returns CDR1 SGHTS and CDR2 YDEGEE. The CDR3 consists of 15 residues. The CDR3 is CASSWGWPPNQPQHF. DNA for the CDR3: TGTGCCAGCAGCTGGGGGTGGCCCCCCAATCAGCCCCAGCATTTT. Based on the CDR3 plus reference TRBV5-8 and TRBJ1-5, the full variable domain is EAGVTQSPTHLIKTRGQQATLRCSPISGHTSVYWYQQALGLGLQFLLWYDEGEERNRGNFPPRFSGRQFPNYSSELNVNALELEDSALYLCASSWGWPPNQPQHFGDGTRLSIL.

Turning to this clone: Other nucleotide sequences in the sample specify the same CDR3. The chain couples TRBV2 to TRBJ2-7; D is ambiguous. The CDR3 is 11 residues long. Deletions cut 4 bases from V and 6 bases from J, with 7 bases between. The germline CDR1 and CDR2 sequences are SNHLY and FYNNEI. As DNA, the CDR3 is TGTGCCAGCAGTGCCACCGGCGAGCAGTACTTC. Its translation is CASSATGEQYF.

The chain is built from TRBV5-1 and TRBJ2-1, with D possibly being TRBD2 (7 bases). Trimming removed 3 bases from V and 4 bases from J, with 11 bases in between. CDR3 length: 14 residues. CDR1 SGHRS and CDR2 YFSETQ come from the germline V gene. The CDR3 region is CASSWRGPYNEQFF. DNA for the CDR3: TGCGCCAGCAGCTGGCGGGGGCCATACAATGAGCAGTTCTTC.

The rearrangement links TRBV2 to TRBJ1-5, with 9 bases matching TRBD1. Per the germline V gene, CDR1 is SNHLY and CDR2 is FYNNEI. This CDR3 has 14 residues. The V gene end was trimmed by 7 bases and the J gene end by 6 bases; junction bases not matched to a gene: 7. The CDR3 DNA is TGTGCCAGCACCTCGGGACAGGGCGGTCAGCCCCAGCATTTT. As protein: CASTSGQGGQPQHF.

The chain combines TRBV5-8 with TRBJ2-7; a possible D gene is TRBD2 (5 bases). CDR1 is SGHTS and CDR2 is YDEGEE in the germline V gene. The CDR3 consists of 16 residues. V lost 4 bases to trimming and J lost 1 base, with 18 bases between them. CDR3 DNA sequence: TGTGCCAGCAGCGCAAAAAGAGGGTCCCAGTCCTACGAGCAGTACTTC. Its translation is CASSAKRGSQSYEQYF.

V usage is TRBV27 and J usage is TRBJ2-7; D possibly uses TRBD1 or TRBD2 (5 bases each). V dropped 8 bases and J dropped 0 bases, with 23 bases sitting between them. Germline CDR1 is MNHEY and CDR2 is SMNVEV (reference sequence). The CDR3 is 17 residues long. CDR3 DNA: TGTGCCAGCGCTAGGATTACTGAAGGGGACGGCTCCTACGAGCAGTACTTC. It codes for CASARITEGDGSYEQYF.

This clone came up a few times. The chain employs TRBV29-1 and TRBJ2-7; no clear D gene. The CDR3 contains 12 residues. Trimming took off 1 base at V and 6 bases at J, with 10 bases between the two ends. Germline-derived CDR1 and CDR2 are SQVTM and ANQGSEA. DNA for the CDR3: TGCAGCGTTGAAGCTCGAAACGCCGAGCAGTACTTC. Its protein product is CSVEARNAEQYF.